These T cell receptor beta chains were read from a single sample in a study of Graves' ophthalmopathy and Graves' hyperthyroidism. One entry per CDR3 protein, called by TCRdb with MiXCR from the multiplex PCR reads. The data hold 230,000 or so distinct CDR3 sequences, with 45% to 55% observed a single time. Sequencing was done on a sample of peripheral blood. These receptors were obtained from an adult man with Graves' ophthalmopathy. CDR3s include the opening cysteine and the closing phenylalanine or tryptophan. The order of the fields is clone size, J gene, V gene, D gene, CDR3 protein, CDR3 DNA. A D gene is named only where the DNA matches it firmly. A clone size is listed for some rows: how often the clone was seen (once, few, many), or a class if it is expanded.

abundance: .; j_gene: TRBJ2-3; v_gene: TRBV2; d_gene: .; CDR3aa: CASSEAGREEYF; CDR3nt: TGTGCCAGCAGTGAAGCGGGCAGGGAGGAGTATTTT
abundance: few; j_gene: TRBJ2-5; v_gene: TRBV3-1; d_gene: .; CDR3aa: CASSQGEPPEPLGETQYF; CDR3nt: TGTGCCAGCAGCCAGGGGGAGCCACCCGAGCCCCTGGGGGAGACCCAGTACTTC
abundance: few; j_gene: TRBJ1-1; v_gene: TRBV9; d_gene: .; CDR3aa: CASGLTWTTEAFF; CDR3nt: TGTGCCAGCGGCCTTACTTGGACCACTGAAGCTTTCTTT
abundance: .; j_gene: TRBJ1-6; v_gene: TRBV7-8; d_gene: .; CDR3aa: CASSLRRGNSPLHF; CDR3nt: TGTGCCAGCAGCTTACGGCGGGGAAATTCACCCCTCCACTTT
abundance: many; j_gene: TRBJ1-2; v_gene: TRBV9; d_gene: .; CDR3aa: CASSLTGEYGYTF; CDR3nt: TGTGCCAGCAGCTTGACCGGGGAGTATGGCTACACCTTC
abundance: few; j_gene: TRBJ1-5; v_gene: TRBV12-3/TRBV12-4; d_gene: TRBD1; CDR3aa: CASSSRTGEHF; CDR3nt: TGTGCCAGCAGTTCCCGGACAGGGGAGCATTTT
abundance: .; j_gene: TRBJ2-7; v_gene: TRBV11-3; d_gene: TRBD1; CDR3aa: CASSLFDRGGHEQYF; CDR3nt: TGTGCCAGCAGCTTATTCGACAGGGGAGGTCACGAGCAGTACTTC
abundance: few; j_gene: TRBJ1-2; v_gene: TRBV12-3/TRBV12-4; d_gene: TRBD1; CDR3aa: CASSPPTGGPRGYTF; CDR3nt: TGTGCCAGCAGCCCTCCGACAGGGGGCCCGCGGGGCTACACCTTC
abundance: .; j_gene: TRBJ2-2; v_gene: TRBV10-2; d_gene: TRBD2; CDR3aa: CASSDPTGTSGSGAGELFF; CDR3nt: TGCGCCAGCAGTGACCCGACCGGGACTAGCGGGAGTGGTGCCGGGGAGCTGTTTTTT
abundance: .; j_gene: TRBJ2-7; v_gene: TRBV25-1; d_gene: .; CDR3aa: CASSELGSENYEQYF; CDR3nt: TGTGCCAGCAGTGAATTAGGGTCGGAAAACTACGAGCAGTACTTC
abundance: .; j_gene: TRBJ1-2; v_gene: TRBV9; d_gene: TRBD1; CDR3aa: CASSVFDRGYGYTF; CDR3nt: TGTGCCAGCAGCGTCTTTGACAGGGGCTATGGCTACACCTTC
abundance: many; j_gene: TRBJ1-6; v_gene: TRBV7-6; d_gene: .; CDR3aa: CASSLPGVNSPLHF; CDR3nt: TGTGCCAGCAGCTTACCAGGGGTAAATTCACCCCTCCACTTT
abundance: .; j_gene: TRBJ1-6; v_gene: TRBV19; d_gene: .; CDR3aa: CASSMNSNSPLHF; CDR3nt: TGTGCCAGTAGTATGAACAGTAATTCACCCCTCCACTTT
abundance: .; j_gene: TRBJ2-7; v_gene: TRBV20-1; d_gene: .; CDR3aa: CSARGTFYEQYF; CDR3nt: TGCAGTGCTAGAGGGACATTCTACGAGCAGTACTTC
abundance: .; j_gene: TRBJ1-2; v_gene: TRBV5-1; d_gene: .; CDR3aa: CASSSGLDPGYGYTF; CDR3nt: TGCGCCAGCAGCTCAGGGTTAGATCCTGGTTATGGCTACACCTTC
abundance: many; j_gene: TRBJ1-4; v_gene: TRBV12-3/TRBV12-4; d_gene: .; CDR3aa: CASSLRFSNEKLFF; CDR3nt: TGTGCCAGCAGTTTGAGGTTTTCTAATGAAAAACTGTTTTTT
abundance: .; j_gene: TRBJ2-2; v_gene: TRBV7-9; d_gene: .; CDR3aa: CASSQDGVSAGYTGELFF; CDR3nt: TGTGCCAGCAGCCAAGACGGAGTGTCAGCGGGTTACACCGGGGAGCTGTTTTTT
abundance: few; j_gene: TRBJ2-7; v_gene: TRBV20-1; d_gene: .; CDR3aa: CSARDPGVYEQYF; CDR3nt: TGCAGTGCTAGAGATCCAGGTGTCTACGAGCAGTACTTC